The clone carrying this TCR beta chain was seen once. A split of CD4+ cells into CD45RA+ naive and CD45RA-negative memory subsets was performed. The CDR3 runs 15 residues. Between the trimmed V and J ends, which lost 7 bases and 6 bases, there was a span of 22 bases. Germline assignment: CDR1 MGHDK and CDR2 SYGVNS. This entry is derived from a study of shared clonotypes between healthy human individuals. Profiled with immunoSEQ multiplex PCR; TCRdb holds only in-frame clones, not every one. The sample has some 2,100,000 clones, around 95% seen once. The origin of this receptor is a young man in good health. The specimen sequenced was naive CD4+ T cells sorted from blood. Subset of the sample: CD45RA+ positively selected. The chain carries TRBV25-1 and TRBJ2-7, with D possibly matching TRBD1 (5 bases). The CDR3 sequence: CASIPREGLASEQYF. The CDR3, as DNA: TGTGCCAGCATCCCCAGGGAAGGGCTTGCTAGCGAGCAGTACTTC.